This entry concerns a single TCR beta chain. The CDR3 has 12 amino acids. The V gene's germline CDR1 is SGHTA and CDR2 FQGNSA. Trimming cost V 8 bases and J 4 bases, with 11 bases left between them. The data stem from a study of blood T cell repertoires in COVID-19. Across the study: Samples came from the United States, Italy and Spain, spanning acute and convalescent COVID-19. T cells, B-cell-depleted T cells, or PBMCs supplied cDNA or gDNA.

In the original workflow: It was from reference gene primer amplification that nucleated cell counts were estimated. Generated by immunoSEQ multiplex PCR, the TCRdb table keeps only in-frame clones and is missing some. V and J calls plus clone size are reproduced from that table; the DNA served to infer D and trimming. Here the sample spans roughly 320,000 clones, more than 75% being singletons. The chain joins TRBV7-2 to TRBJ1-1; weak D call: TRBD1 (6 bases). This receptor was taken from a man in his 70s with acute or convalescent COVID-19. The material sequenced was peripheral blood. The CDR3, as DNA: TGTGCCAGCGGCGGGGGCCCCACTGAAGCTTTCTTT. Amino acids: CASGGGPTEAFF. Using reference TRBV7-2 and TRBJ1-1 for the parts outside the CDR3, the full variable domain is GAGVSQSPSNKVTEKGKDVELRCDPISGHTALYWYRQSLGQGLEFLIYFQGNSAPDKSGLPSDRFSAERTGGSVSTLTIQRTQQEDSAVYLCASGGGPTEAFFGQGTRLTVV.